The present T cell receptor beta chain was sequenced within a study of blood T cell repertoires in COVID-19. About the research overall: Acute-phase and convalescent COVID-19 samples originated in the United States, Italy and Spain. PBMCs, B-cell-depleted T cells, or T cells provided the cDNA or gDNA that made up the material.

Original processing notes: Amplification of reference gene primers provided the estimated nucleated cell counts. Clones were read by immunoSEQ multiplex PCR, and TCRdb kept only the in-frame ones, dropping some. V and J calls and clone size follow that table, whereas D and trimming were derived from the DNA. The sample holds about 230,000 clones; roughly 81% are singletons and the top ten take over 0.95%. The sequencing input was peripheral blood. This receptor was identified in a middle-aged man with acute or convalescent COVID-19.

The CDR3 nucleotides read TGTGCCAGCAGCTATACTAGCGGGGGGGAGCAGTACTTC. Its translation is CASSYTSGGEQYF. The J gene is TRBJ2-7, the V gene TRBV7-2, with 12 nucleotides matching TRBD2. The J segment lost 7 bases and the V segment lost 4 bases, leaving 2 bases of the junction unmatched. CDR1 SGHTA and CDR2 FQGNSA come from the germline V gene. The CDR3 contains 13 residues.